The sequence of this T cell receptor beta chain was determined in a study of cytotoxic CD8 clonotypes in ibrutinib-treated CLL. Study results and caveats: Treatment left the uncommon public clonotypes either contracted or stable in frequency. In sustained-remission versus progressing patients, sampling times differed.

In the case of this clone: Its antigen remains unknown.

T cells were sequenced at a targeted depth of 1 in 200,000 to 1 in 1 million. Libraries were prepared by immunoSEQ multiplex PCR; TCRdb keeps only in-frame clonotypes and omits some of them. The data hold about 200,000 clones, with roughly 77% observed a single time. Trimming took 3 bases from V and 0 from J, leaving 11 bases between them. Germline loops: CDR1 SEHNR, CDR2 FQNEAQ (reference sequence). This CDR3 has 15 amino acids. The receptor comes from a human donor with chronic lymphocytic leukemia. The starting material was PBMCs, obtained after 12 months of ibrutinib treatment. The rearrangement links TRBV7-9 to TRBJ1-1; no clear D. The CDR3 DNA reads as TGTGCCAGCAGCTTTAAACAGCCTTTGAACACTGAAGCTTTCTTT. Translation: CASSFKQPLNTEAFF. The variable domain in full, completed from reference TRBV7-9 and TRBJ1-1, reads DTGVSQNPRHKITKRGQNVTFRCDPISEHNRLYWYRQTLGQGPEFLTYFQNEAQLEKSRLLSDRFSAERPKGSFSTLEIQRTEQGDSAMYLCASSFKQPLNTEAFFGQGTRLTVV.